The source of this T cell receptor beta chain is a study of shared clonotypes between healthy human individuals. General study points: A generally larger estimated richness was seen in naive subsets than in memory subsets.

A note on this clone: The antigen remains undetermined.

Germline V gene lookup returns CDR1 MNHEY and CDR2 SVGAGI. This CDR3 region has 12 residues. After removal of 10 bases from V and 5 bases from J, the junction contained 5 bases not matched to a gene. In the sorted-subset replicate PCRs, about 190 ng DNA, around 32,000 T cell genomes, was used. Measured with immunoSEQ multiplex PCR; TCRdb has only the in-frame clones, and not every one. The table has about 2 million clones, 95% seen once. The sample was naive CD4+ T cells sorted from blood. The subset was: CD45RA+ positively selected. This clonotype originated in a man between 18 and 35 years old in good health. The chain employs TRBV6-5 and TRBJ1-2; 9 bases line up with TRBD1. The CDR3 bases are TGTGCCACCACAGGGGGCGCGTATGGCTACACCTTC. This translates into CATTGGAYGYTF.